These 8 T cell receptor beta chains were all obtained from the same sample, sequenced in a study of cytomegalovirus exposure and HLA in healthy donors. PCR amplification relied on 60 Vbeta primers (plus 13 Jbeta primers). Assay: immunoSEQ multiplex PCR; the TCRdb copy retains only in-frame clones and omits some. The sample carries under 200,000 clones, roughly four fifths recorded once. Sequencing was carried out using PBMCs. The receptors were gathered from a man under 40 in good health and CMV-seronegative.

The CDR3 region has the DNA TGTGCCAGCAGCTTAGCGTCCGGGACTAGCGGGATCTACACAGATACGCAGTATTTT. This sequence encodes CASSLASGTSGIYTDTQYF. V and J are TRBV7-6 and TRBJ2-3; 13 bases map to TRBD2. V gave up 0 bases and J gave up 2 bases; unmatched junction bases: 8. In germline, CDR1 is SGHVS, CDR2 FNYEAQ. The CDR3 runs 19 residues.

The chain links TRBV28 to TRBJ2-7; possibly TRBD2 for D (5 bases). The CDR3 is 15 amino acids. The V and J ends lost 7 bases and 0 bases respectively, with 16 bases between them. Germline CDR1 and CDR2: MDHEN and SYDVKM. The CDR3 here is CASKGQDGGSYEQYF. CDR3 nucleotides: TGTGCCAGCAAGGGTCAGGACGGAGGCTCCTACGAGCAGTACTTC.

CDR3 region: CASSSDLAPGYTF. The CDR3 DNA reads TGTGCCAGCTCATCGGACTTGGCCCCTGGCTACACCTTC. This chain joins TRBV18 and TRBJ1-2; no clear D gene. This CDR3 has 13 amino acids. The V end lost 5 bases, the J end lost 7 bases, and 14 bases lay between the germline ends. Germline V gene sequence: CDR1 KGHSH, CDR2 LQKENI.

This CDR3 is CASSPSEDSGNPPGELFF. The DNA of the CDR3 is TGTGCCAGCAGTCCATCCGAGGATAGCGGGAACCCGCCCGGGGAGCTGTTTTTT. The chain recombines TRBV6-4 with TRBJ2-2; 8 bases agree with TRBD2. The CDR3 runs 18 residues. Germline V gives CDR1 MRHNA, CDR2 SNTAGT. J lost 6 bases, V lost 5 bases, and 17 bases had no gene match.

In its sample, this clone was seen a few times. CDR3 in amino acids: CASSSGDSPGTSGRWYYNEQFF. The DNA of the CDR3 is TGTGCCAGCAGTTCTGGGGACAGCCCCGGGACTAGCGGGAGGTGGTATTACAATGAGCAGTTCTTC. V usage is TRBV28 and J usage is TRBJ2-1, with 15 bases fitting TRBD2. There are 22 residues in the CDR3. Germline V gene lookup returns CDR1 MDHEN and CDR2 SYDVKM. V lost 4 bases and J lost 4; bases outside the gene matches: 20.

This clone was found once. V and J are TRBV15 and TRBJ2-5; tentative D call: TRBD1 (6 bases). The assigned J gene may be wrong: the sequence end matches TRBJ2-7 better. The CDR3 extends over 14 amino acids. Germline V CDR1 and CDR2: LNHNV, YYDKDF (reference sequence). The CDR3 protein is CATRQGSQYYEQYF. CDR3 bases: TGTGCCACCAGACAGGGTTCCCAATACTACGAGCAGTACTTC.

The chain carries TRBV2 and TRBJ2-7; 7 bases are a match to TRBD1. CDR3 length: 14 amino acids. Per the germline V gene, CDR1 is SNHLY and CDR2 is FYNNEI. Unmatched junction bases numbered 5, after V lost 6 bases and J lost 0 bases. The CDR3 region is CASSRQGYSYEQYF. CDR3 coding DNA: TGTGCCAGCAGCCGACAGGGTTACTCCTACGAGCAGTACTTC.

This clone was found a few times. The chain joins TRBV19 to TRBJ1-5; 7 bases line up with TRBD1. Trimming cost V 6 bases and J 5 bases; bases outside gene matches: 16. The V gene's germline CDR1 is LNHDA and CDR2 SQIVND (reference sequence). This CDR3 region has 17 residues. CDR3 nucleotides: TGTGCCAGTAGGCTACGACAGGGAACACTAAGGTATCAGCCCCAGCATTTT. Translation gives CASRLRQGTLRYQPQHF.